A selection of T cell receptor beta chains follows, all from one sample in a study of T cells in Graves' hyperthyroidism and ophthalmopathy. TCRdb redid the calling of the multiplex PCR reads with MiXCR, one entry per CDR3 protein. The sample includes a few hundred thousand distinct CDR3 sequences, approximately 14% seen only once; the top ten take approximately 30%. The specimen was blood. These receptors all come from a woman under 30 with Graves' hyperthyroidism that later progressed to Graves' ophthalmopathy. Both conserved end residues are part of each CDR3. The order of the fields is V gene, J gene, CDR3 protein.

TRBV27	TRBJ2-1	CASSLQEGYNEQFF
TRBV20-1	TRBJ2-1	CSATGTRGSNEQFF
TRBV27	TRBJ2-3	CASSLLLAGTTDTQYF
TRBV27	TRBJ2-1	CASSSLADFYNEQFF
TRBV7-9	TRBJ2-7	CASSKPGQGYEQYF
TRBV7-2	TRBJ2-7	CASSPFSGEPYEQYF
TRBV7-9	TRBJ2-2	CAGSSNRGTGELFF
TRBV5-6	TRBJ2-7	CASSLQGRIEQYF
TRBV15	TRBJ1-3	CATSGDSSGNTIYF
TRBV6-5	TRBJ2-1	CASSYKRESDEQFF
TRBV6-6	TRBJ2-7	CASSYSISDSTFSYEQYF
TRBV5-5	TRBJ2-5	CASSYPGTEETQYF
TRBV5-6	TRBJ2-7	CASSHGTGREQYF
TRBV20-1	TRBJ2-3	CSAPAWGDTQYF
TRBV6-5	TRBJ2-7	CASSYTTGDSNEQYF
TRBV4-2	TRBJ2-1	CASSQDWDISYNEQFF
TRBV15	TRBJ2-3	CATSLRQGADTQYF
TRBV27	TRBJ1-1	CASRSWGTEAFF
TRBV15	TRBJ1-2	CATSRLPGDGYTF
TRBV6-5	TRBJ2-2	CASSYALTGELFF
TRBV12-3/TRBV12-4	TRBJ2-3	CAISGTSGRVWRSDTQYF
TRBV2	TRBJ2-7	CASSEYSGSTAPQYF
TRBV10-3	TRBJ2-7	CAIARGQDEQYF
TRBV6-1	TRBJ2-2	CASHNTGELFF
TRBV28	TRBJ2-1	CASSPSGLAGAGNEQFF
TRBV19	TRBJ2-1	CASSIPKSGRLDNEQFF
TRBV6-1	TRBJ2-5	CASSPGQISTQYF
TRBV7-8	TRBJ2-7	CASSSSDRPYEQYF
TRBV6-2/TRBV6-3	TRBJ2-3	CASSTKTASIDTQYF
TRBV20-1	TRBJ1-6	CSARDRTAWGSPLHF
TRBV3-1	TRBJ2-5	CASSPSTAAKQETQYF
TRBV11-2	TRBJ1-3	CASSLADRGTGNTIYF
TRBV28	TRBJ1-2	CASKRGAGTYGYTF
TRBV24-1	TRBJ2-7	CATSPAQGNYEQYF
TRBV27	TRBJ1-1	CASSLTGGYTEAFF
TRBV7-9	TRBJ2-2	CASSPGAFGTGELFF
TRBV4-2	TRBJ2-1	CASSQDPSQSSYNEQFF
TRBV19	TRBJ2-3	CASSISSGGTALQYF
TRBV2	TRBJ2-1	CASSPPPYNEQFF
TRBV28	TRBJ2-1	CASSLGPEWDNEQFF
TRBV10-3	TRBJ2-7	CAIRGDRGAYEQYF
TRBV5-8	TRBJ2-7	CASIKTGTYEQYF
TRBV27	TRBJ2-1	CASSFREQGYNEQFF
TRBV5-1	TRBJ2-1	CASGSGSGSYNEQFF
TRBV7-2	TRBJ2-1	CASRSPGAHEQFF
TRBV20-1	TRBJ1-1	CSARARGLRNTEAFF
TRBV2	TRBJ1-4	CASRDKTGDYEKLFF
TRBV6-1	TRBJ2-7	CASSEGISSYEQYF
TRBV9	TRBJ2-1	CASSVDAGGYNEQFF
TRBV10-3	TRBJ1-2	CAISDLEGGVNGYTF
TRBV20-1	TRBJ2-3	CSASSLESGGDTQYF
TRBV11-2	TRBJ1-3	CASSFGQFEGNTIYF
TRBV20-1	TRBJ2-7	CSAAEDRRDSRGEQYF
TRBV30	TRBJ1-1	CAWSVVANTEAFF
TRBV27	TRBJ2-1	CASSPRPSGSRPGIEQFF